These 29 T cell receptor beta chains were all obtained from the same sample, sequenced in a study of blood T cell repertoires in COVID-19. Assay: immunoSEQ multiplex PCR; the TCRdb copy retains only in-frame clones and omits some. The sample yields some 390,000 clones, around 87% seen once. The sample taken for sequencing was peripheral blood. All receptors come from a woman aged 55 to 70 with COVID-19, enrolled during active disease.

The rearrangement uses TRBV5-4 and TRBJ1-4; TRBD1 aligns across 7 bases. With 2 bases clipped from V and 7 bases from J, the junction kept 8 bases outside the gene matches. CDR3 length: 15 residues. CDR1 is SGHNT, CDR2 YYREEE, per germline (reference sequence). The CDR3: CASSFPDGTVEKLFF. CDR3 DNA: TGTGCCAGCAGCTTCCCCGACGGGACAGTTGAAAAACTGTTTTTT.

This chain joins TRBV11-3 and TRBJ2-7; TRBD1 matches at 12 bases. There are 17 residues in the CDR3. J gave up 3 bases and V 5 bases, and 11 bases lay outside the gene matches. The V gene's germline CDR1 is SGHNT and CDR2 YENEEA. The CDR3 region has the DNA TGTGCCAGCAGCCGCCCCCCCGGGACAGGGGGCGGCTACGAGCAGTACTTC. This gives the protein CASSRPPGTGGGYEQYF.

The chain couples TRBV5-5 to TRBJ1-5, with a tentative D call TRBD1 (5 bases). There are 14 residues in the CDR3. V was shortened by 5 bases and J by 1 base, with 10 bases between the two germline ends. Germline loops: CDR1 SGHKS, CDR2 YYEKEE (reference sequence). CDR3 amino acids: CASRTGGSNQPQHF. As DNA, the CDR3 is TGTGCCAGCAGAACGGGGGGAAGCAATCAGCCCCAGCATTTT.

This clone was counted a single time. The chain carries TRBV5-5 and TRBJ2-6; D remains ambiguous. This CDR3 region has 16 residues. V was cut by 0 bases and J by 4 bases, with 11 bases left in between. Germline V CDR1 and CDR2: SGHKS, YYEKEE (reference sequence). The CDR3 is CASSLGPGAGANVLTF. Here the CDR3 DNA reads TGTGCCAGCAGCTTGGGTCCGGGTGCCGGGGCCAACGTCCTGACTTTC.

The DNA of the CDR3 is TGTGCCAGCAGCCAGGTTAGGACAGGTGACTATGGCTACACCTTC. It is translated as CASSQVRTGDYGYTF. The chain is built from TRBV4-2 and TRBJ1-2; 7 bases agree with TRBD1. The CDR3 totals 15 residues. Germline V lookup: CDR1 LGHNA, CDR2 YNFKEQ. Trimming at V came to 3 bases and at J to 3 bases, leaving 7 bases not matched to a gene.

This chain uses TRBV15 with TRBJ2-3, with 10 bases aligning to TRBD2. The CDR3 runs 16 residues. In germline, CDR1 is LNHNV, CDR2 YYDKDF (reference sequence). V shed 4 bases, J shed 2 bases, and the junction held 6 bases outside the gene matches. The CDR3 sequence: CATSTFSGGFTDTQYF. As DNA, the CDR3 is TGTGCCACCAGCACCTTTAGCGGGGGGTTCACAGATACGCAGTATTTT.

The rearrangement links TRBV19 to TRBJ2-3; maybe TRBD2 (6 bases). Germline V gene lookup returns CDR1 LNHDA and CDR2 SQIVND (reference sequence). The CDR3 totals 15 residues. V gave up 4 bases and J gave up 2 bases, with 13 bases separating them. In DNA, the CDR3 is TGTGCCAGTAGTAAGGGTGGAGGGGTCACAGATACGCAGTATTTT. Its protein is CASSKGGGVTDTQYF.

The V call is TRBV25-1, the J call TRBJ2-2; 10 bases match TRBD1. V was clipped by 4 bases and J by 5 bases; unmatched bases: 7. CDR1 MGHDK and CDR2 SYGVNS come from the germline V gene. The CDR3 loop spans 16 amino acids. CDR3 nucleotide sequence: TGTGCCAGCAGTGGTGACAGGGGGCGCGGGACCGGGGAGCTGTTTTTT. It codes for CASSGDRGRGTGELFF.

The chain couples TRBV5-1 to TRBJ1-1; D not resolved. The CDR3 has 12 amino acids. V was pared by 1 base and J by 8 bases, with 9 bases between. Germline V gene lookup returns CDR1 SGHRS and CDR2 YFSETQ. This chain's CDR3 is CASSLRAGEAFF. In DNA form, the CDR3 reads TGCGCCAGCAGCTTGCGAGCCGGGGAAGCTTTCTTT.

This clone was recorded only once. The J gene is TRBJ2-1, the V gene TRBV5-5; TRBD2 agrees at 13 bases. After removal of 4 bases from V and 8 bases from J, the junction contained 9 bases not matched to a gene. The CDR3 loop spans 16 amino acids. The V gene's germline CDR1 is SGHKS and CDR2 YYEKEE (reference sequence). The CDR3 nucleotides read TGTGCCAGCAGCCCCGCGCCGGGACTAGCGGGGTATGAGCAGTTCTTC. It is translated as CASSPAPGLAGYEQFF.

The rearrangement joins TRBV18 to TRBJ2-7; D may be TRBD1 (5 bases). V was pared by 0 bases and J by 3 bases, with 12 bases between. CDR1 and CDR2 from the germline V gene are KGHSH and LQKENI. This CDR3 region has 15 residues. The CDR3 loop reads CASSPPLGRVYEQYF. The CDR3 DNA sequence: TGTGCCAGCTCACCACCATTGGGCAGGGTCTACGAGCAGTACTTC.

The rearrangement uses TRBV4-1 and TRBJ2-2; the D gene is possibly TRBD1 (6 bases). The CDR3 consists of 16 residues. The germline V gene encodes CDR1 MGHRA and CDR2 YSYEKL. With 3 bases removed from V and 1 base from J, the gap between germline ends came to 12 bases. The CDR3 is CASSQPPQGNTGELFF. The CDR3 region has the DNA TGCGCCAGCAGCCAGCCCCCACAGGGGAACACCGGGGAGCTGTTTTTT.

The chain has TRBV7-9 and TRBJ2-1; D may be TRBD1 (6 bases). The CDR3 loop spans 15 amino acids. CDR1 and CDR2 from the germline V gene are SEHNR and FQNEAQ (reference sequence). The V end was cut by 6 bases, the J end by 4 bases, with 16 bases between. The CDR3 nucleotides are TGTGCCAGCAGGTCATGGGCAGGGGCTTACAATGAGCAGTTCTTC. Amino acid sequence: CASRSWAGAYNEQFF.

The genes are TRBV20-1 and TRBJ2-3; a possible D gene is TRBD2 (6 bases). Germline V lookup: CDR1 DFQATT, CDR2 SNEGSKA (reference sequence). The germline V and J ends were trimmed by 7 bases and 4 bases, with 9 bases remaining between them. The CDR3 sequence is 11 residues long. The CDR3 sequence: CSVGGSDTQYF. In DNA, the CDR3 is TGCAGTGTCGGGGGTTCAGATACGCAGTATTTT.

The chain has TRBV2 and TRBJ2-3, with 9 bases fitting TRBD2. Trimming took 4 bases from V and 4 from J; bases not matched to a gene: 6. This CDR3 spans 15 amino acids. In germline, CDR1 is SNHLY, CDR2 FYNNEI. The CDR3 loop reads CASSVAGDSSDTQYF. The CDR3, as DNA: TGTGCCAGCAGTGTAGCGGGGGACTCCTCAGATACGCAGTATTTT.

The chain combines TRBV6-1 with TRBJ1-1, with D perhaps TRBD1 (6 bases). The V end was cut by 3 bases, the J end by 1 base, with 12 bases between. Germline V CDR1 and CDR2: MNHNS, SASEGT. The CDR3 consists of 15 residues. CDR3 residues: CASSDGGGRNTEAFF. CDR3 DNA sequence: TGTGCCAGCAGTGATGGGGGGGGGCGGAACACTGAAGCTTTCTTT.

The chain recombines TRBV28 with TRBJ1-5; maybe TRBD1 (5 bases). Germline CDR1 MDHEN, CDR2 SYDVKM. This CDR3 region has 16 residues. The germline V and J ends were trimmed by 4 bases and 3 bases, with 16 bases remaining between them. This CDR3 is CASSSKQDGHNQPQHF. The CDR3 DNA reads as TGTGCCAGCAGTTCCAAGCAGGACGGACACAATCAGCCCCAGCATTTT.

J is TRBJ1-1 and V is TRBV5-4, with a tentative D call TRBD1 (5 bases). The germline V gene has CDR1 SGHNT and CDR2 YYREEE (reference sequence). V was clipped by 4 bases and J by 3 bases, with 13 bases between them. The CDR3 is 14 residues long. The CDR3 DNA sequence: TGTGCCAGCAGCCCGCCCCCGGGGGACACTGAAGCTTTCTTT. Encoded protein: CASSPPPGDTEAFF.

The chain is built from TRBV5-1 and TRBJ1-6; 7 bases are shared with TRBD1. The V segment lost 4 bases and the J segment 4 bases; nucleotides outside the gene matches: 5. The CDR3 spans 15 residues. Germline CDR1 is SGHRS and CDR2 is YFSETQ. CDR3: CASSQGTVYNSPLHF. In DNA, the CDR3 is TGCGCCAGCAGCCAAGGGACAGTTTATAATTCACCCCTCCACTTT.

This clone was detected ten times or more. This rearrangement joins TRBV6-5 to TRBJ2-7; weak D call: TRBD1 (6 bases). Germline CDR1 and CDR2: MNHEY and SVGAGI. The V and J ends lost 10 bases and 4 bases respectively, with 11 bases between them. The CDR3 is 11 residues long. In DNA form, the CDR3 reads TGTGCCATCAACCAGGGGTACGAGCAGTACTTC. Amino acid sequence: CAINQGYEQYF.

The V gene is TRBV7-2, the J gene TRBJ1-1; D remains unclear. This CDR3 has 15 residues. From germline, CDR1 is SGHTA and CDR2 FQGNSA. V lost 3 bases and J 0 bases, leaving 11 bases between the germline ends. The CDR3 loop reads CASSLGLHLNTEAFF. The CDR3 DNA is TGTGCCAGCAGCTTGGGCCTCCACCTGAACACTGAAGCTTTCTTT. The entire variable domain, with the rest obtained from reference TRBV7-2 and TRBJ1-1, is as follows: GAGVSQSPSNKVTEKGKDVELRCDPISGHTALYWYRQSLGQGLEFLIYFQGNSAPDKSGLPSDRFSAERTGGSVSTLTIQRTQQEDSAVYLCASSLGLHLNTEAFFGQGTRLTVV.

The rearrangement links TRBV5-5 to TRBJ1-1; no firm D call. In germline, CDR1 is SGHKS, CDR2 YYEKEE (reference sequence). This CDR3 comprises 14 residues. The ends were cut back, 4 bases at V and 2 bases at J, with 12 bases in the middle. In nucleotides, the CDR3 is TGTGCCAGCAGCGTCCGTTGGGCTAACACTGAAGCTTTCTTT. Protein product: CASSVRWANTEAFF.

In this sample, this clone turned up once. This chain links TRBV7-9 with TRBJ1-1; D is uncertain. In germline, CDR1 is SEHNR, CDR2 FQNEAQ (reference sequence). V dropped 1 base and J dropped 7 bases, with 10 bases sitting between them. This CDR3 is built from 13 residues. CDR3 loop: CASSLGRGGEAFF. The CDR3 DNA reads TGTGCCAGCAGCTTAGGCAGAGGTGGTGAAGCTTTCTTT.

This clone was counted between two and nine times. CDR3 sequence (DNA): TGTGCCAGCACCCTTCTGGGGCATCAGCCCCAGCATTTT. Translating gives CASTLLGHQPQHF. The gene calls are TRBV2 and TRBJ1-5, with D possibly matching TRBD1 (5 bases). The germline V gene has CDR1 SNHLY and CDR2 FYNNEI. This CDR3 region has 13 residues. Trimming took 7 bases from V and 5 from J, leaving 12 bases between them.

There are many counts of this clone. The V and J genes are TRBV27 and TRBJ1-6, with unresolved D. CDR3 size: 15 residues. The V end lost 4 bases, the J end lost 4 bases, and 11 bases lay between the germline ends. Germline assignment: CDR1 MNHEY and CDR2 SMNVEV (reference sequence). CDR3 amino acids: CASSSPGGYNSPLHF. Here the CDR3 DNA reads TGTGCCAGCAGTTCCCCGGGAGGATATAATTCACCCCTCCACTTT.

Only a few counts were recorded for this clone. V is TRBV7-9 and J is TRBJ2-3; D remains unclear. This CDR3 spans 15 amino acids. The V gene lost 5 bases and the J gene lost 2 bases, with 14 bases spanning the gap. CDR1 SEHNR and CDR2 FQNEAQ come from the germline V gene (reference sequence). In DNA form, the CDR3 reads TGTGCCAGCAGCAAATCCGGGTCGAACACAGATACGCAGTATTTT. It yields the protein CASSKSGSNTDTQYF.

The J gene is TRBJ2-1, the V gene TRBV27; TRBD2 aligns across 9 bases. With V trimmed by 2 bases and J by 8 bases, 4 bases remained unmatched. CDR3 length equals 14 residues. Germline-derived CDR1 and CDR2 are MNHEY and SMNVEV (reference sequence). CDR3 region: CASSLRRGGDEQFF. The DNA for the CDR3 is TGTGCCAGCAGTTTAAGGCGGGGGGGGGATGAGCAGTTCTTC.

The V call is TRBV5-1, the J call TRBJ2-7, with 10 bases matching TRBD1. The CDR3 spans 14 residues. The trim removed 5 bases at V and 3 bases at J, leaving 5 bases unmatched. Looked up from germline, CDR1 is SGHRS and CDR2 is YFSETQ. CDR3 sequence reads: CASSRQGALYEQYF. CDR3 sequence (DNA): TGCGCCAGCAGTAGACAGGGGGCCCTCTACGAGCAGTACTTC. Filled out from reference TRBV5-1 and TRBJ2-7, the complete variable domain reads KAGVTQTPRYLIKTRGQQVTLSCSPISGHRSVSWYQQTPGQGLQFLFEYFSETQRNKGNFPGRFSGRQFSNSRSEMNVSTLELGDSALYLCASSRQGALYEQYFGPGTRLTVT.

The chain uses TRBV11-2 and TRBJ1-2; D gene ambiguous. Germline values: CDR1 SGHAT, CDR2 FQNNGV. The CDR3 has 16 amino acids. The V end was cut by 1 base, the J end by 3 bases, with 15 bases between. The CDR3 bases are TGTGCCAGCAGCTTAGGATTGAGGATTCCAGACTATGGCTACACCTTC. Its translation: CASSLGLRIPDYGYTF.